This TCR beta chain emerged from a study of blood T cell repertoires in COVID-19. Overall study context: Sites in the United States, Italy and Spain provided acute and convalescent COVID-19 samples.

CDR1 and CDR2 from the germline V gene are SGHKS and YYEKEE (reference sequence). J was trimmed by 8 bases and V by 4 bases; bases with no gene match: 24. This CDR3 spans 19 amino acids. Profiled with immunoSEQ multiplex PCR; TCRdb holds only in-frame clones, not every one. Of tens of thousands of clones listed, around nine tenths are singletons. Sequenced material: peripheral blood. The J gene is TRBJ2-3, the V gene TRBV5-5; TRBD1 matches 8 bases. This receptor was obtained from a woman aged 45-60 years with active or convalescent COVID-19. The CDR3 reads CASSRANTPGGRWFCTQYF. The DNA of the CDR3 is TGTGCCAGCAGCCGAGCTAATACACCAGGGGGCCGGTGGTTTTGTACGCAGTATTTT. Full variable domain (rest looked up from reference TRBV5-5 and TRBJ2-3): DAGVTQSPTHLIKTRGQQVTLRCSPISGHKSVSWYQQVLGQGPQFIFQYYEKEERGRGNFPDRFSARQFPNYSSELNVNALLLGDSALYLCASSRANTPGGRWFCTQYFGPGTRLTVL.